The TCR beta chain described here comes from a study of shared clonotypes between healthy human individuals. Study in general: Participating donors consisted of two women and a few men aged 18 to 49.

Trimming took 10 bases from V and 1 from J; bases not matched to a gene: 5. The germline gives CDR1 SNHLY, CDR2 FYNNEI. CDR3 length: 13 residues. This clone was seen once. Only in-frame clones appear in the TCRdb table, and some are missing; sequencing was by immunoSEQ multiplex PCR. In the table there are about 1 million clones, about 77% of which are singletons. Sequenced: memory CD4+ T cells sorted from blood. As to subset: CD45RA-negative fraction. The chain has TRBV2 and TRBJ1-1, with 8 bases matching TRBD1. This clonotype was sampled from a man between 18 and 29 years old in good health. CDR3 region: CATATGGNTEAFF. The DNA for the CDR3 is TGTGCCACCGCAACAGGGGGGAACACTGAAGCTTTCTTT. The complete variable domain, with remaining parts taken from reference TRBV2 and TRBJ1-1, reads EPEVTQTPSHQVTQMGQEVILRCVPISNHLYFYWYRQILGQKVEFLVSFYNNEISEKSEIFDDQFSVERPDGSNFTLKIRSTKLEDSAMYFCATATGGNTEAFFGQGTRLTVV.